This T cell receptor delta chain originates from a study of γδ T cells in repeated Plasmodium falciparum infection. Across the whole study: Timepoints: baseline, immediately before selected infections, and 21 days after every infection. Malian repertoires were sampled cross-sectionally without transmission and longitudinally through febrile malaria.

Vgamma9/Vdelta2+ and Vdelta2-negative gammadelta T cells were flow-sorted from PBMC for bulk sequencing. Study-wide points: Vdelta2-negative gammadelta repertoires, largely Vdelta1+, seemingly showed infection-driven waves of new clonal selection. Vgamma9/Vdelta2+ repertoires stayed stably polyclonal over time and infection.

CDR3 length: 17 residues. CDR1 GEAIGNYY and CDR2 EKD come from the germline V gene. This clone showed up just a few times. Its antigen is unknown. One base separates it from a far larger clone, so it is likely a read error. Other nucleotide sequences in the sample specify the same CDR3. TCRdb reprocessed the multiplex PCR reads using CATT. The data hold about 50,000 delta-chain clones, with about 2% observed a single time. The V and J genes are TRDV2 and TRDJ3; TRDD3 aligns across 7 bases. Because TCRdb records no J gene, it was assigned here through a match of the DNA to germline. The sequenced sample consisted of gamma-delta T cells from blood. This TCR was recovered from a pool of human donors (malaria-infected and uninfected, not separated). CDR3 nucleotides: TGTGCCTGTGACGGGTACTGGGGAGCCTGGGACACTCGACAGATGTTTTTC. Amino acids: CACDGYWGAWDTRQMFF.